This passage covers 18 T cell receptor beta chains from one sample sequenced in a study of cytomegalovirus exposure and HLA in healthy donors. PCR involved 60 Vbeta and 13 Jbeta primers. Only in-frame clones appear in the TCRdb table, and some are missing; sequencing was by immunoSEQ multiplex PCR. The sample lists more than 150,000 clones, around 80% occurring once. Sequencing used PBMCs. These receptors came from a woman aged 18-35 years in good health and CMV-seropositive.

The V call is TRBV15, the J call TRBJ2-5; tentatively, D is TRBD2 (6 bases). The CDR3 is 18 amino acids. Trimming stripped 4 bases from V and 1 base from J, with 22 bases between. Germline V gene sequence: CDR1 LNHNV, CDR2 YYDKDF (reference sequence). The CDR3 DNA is TGTGCCACCAGCAACCCGGCGTTTCTAGCGATCTCCCAAGAGACCCAGTACTTC. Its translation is CATSNPAFLAISQETQYF.

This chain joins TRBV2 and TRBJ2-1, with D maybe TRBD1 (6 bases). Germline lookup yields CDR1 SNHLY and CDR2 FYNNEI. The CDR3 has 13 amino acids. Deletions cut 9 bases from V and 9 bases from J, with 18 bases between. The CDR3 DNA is TGTGCCAGGACAGGTGTGGCAATCGGTGAGCAGTTCTTC. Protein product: CARTGVAIGEQFF.

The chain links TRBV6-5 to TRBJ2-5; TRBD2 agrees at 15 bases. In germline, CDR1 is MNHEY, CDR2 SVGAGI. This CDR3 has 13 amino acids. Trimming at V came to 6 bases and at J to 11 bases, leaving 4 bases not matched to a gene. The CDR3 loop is CASSGLAGGPQYF. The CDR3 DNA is TGTGCCAGCAGCGGACTAGCGGGGGGGCCGCAGTACTTC.

The CDR3 reads CASSQNRLNEQFF. CDR3 coding DNA: TGTGCCAGCAGTCAAAACAGGCTCAATGAGCAGTTCTTC. The V and J genes are TRBV27 and TRBJ2-1; D perhaps matches TRBD1 (5 bases). Germline V gene lookup returns CDR1 MNHEY and CDR2 SMNVEV (reference sequence). The V end was cut by 5 bases, the J end by 6 bases, with 11 bases between. This CDR3 spans 13 amino acids.

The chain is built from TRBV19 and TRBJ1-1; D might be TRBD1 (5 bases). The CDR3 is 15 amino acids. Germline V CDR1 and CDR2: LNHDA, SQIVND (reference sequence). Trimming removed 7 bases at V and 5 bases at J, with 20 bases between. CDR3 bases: TGTGCCAGTACCCGCCAGGGTAGGATCGGAACTGAAGCTTTCTTT. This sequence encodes CASTRQGRIGTEAFF.

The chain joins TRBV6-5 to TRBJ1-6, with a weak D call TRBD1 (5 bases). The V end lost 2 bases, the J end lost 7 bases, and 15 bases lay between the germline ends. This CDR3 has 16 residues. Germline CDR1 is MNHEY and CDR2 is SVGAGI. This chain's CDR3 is CASSYTPGRGNSPLHF. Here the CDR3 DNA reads TGTGCCAGCAGTTACACACCGGGACGGGGGAATTCACCCCTCCACTTT.

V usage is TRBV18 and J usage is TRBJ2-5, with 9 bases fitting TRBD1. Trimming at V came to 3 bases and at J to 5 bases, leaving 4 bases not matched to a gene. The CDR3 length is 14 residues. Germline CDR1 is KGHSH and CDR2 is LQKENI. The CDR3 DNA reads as TGTGCCAGCTCACCCCGGACAGGGGATGAGACCCAGTACTTC. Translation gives CASSPRTGDETQYF.

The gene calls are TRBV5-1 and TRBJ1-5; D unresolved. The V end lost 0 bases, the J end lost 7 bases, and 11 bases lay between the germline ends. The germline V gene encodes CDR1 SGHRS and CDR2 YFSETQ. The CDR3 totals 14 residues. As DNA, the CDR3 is TGCGCCAGCAGCTTGGAAGGTTCCGGGCAGCCCCAGCATTTT. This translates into CASSLEGSGQPQHF.

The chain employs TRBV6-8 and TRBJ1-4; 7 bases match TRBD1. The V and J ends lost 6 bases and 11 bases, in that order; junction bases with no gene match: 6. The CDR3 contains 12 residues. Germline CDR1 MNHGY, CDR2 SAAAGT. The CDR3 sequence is CASRHRGGKLFF. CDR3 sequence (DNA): TGTGCCAGCAGACACAGGGGTGGGAAACTGTTTTTT.

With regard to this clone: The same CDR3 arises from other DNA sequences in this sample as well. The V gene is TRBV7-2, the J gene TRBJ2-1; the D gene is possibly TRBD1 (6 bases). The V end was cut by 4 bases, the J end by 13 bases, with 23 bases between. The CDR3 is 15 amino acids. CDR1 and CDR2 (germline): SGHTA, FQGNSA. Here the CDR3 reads CASSSEGQGHPKQFF. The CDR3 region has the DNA TGTGCCAGCAGCTCCGAAGGCCAGGGACATCCAAAACAGTTCTTC. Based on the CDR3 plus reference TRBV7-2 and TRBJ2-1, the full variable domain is GAGVSQSPSNKVTEKGKDVELRCDPISGHTALYWYRQSLGQGLEFLIYFQGNSAPDKSGLPSDRFSAERTGGSVSTLTIQRTQQEDSAVYLCASSSEGQGHPKQFFGPGTRLTVL.

The CDR3 DNA sequence: TGCGCCAGCAGCCGAGGCCAGGGATTGGAAGAGACCCAGTACTTC. It yields the protein CASSRGQGLEETQYF. The V and J genes are TRBV4-1 and TRBJ2-5; tentative D call: TRBD1 (5 bases). This CDR3 has 15 amino acids. Germline V CDR1 and CDR2: MGHRA, YSYEKL. V was trimmed by 4 bases and J by 3 bases, leaving 15 bases between them.

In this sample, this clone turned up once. The CDR3 region is CASSYGPSEPQHF. CDR3 in DNA: TGTGCCAGCAGTTACGGGCCAAGTGAGCCCCAGCATTTT. The chain is built from TRBV6-6 and TRBJ1-5; D gene uncertain. Germline CDR1 is MNHNY and CDR2 is SVGAGI (reference sequence). The CDR3 totals 13 residues. Trimming stripped 2 bases from V and 8 bases from J, with 10 bases between.

CDR3 sequence reads: CARSLEDFVDRVDSPLHF. The DNA of the CDR3 is TGTGCCAGAAGCTTGGAAGATTTTGTCGACAGGGTTGATTCACCCCTCCACTTT. The V call is TRBV5-3, the J call TRBJ1-6; 7 nucleotides line up with TRBD1. TRBV5-3 is an open reading frame, and its role is uncertain. There are 18 residues in the CDR3. J gave up 8 bases and V 0 bases, and 14 bases lay outside the gene matches.

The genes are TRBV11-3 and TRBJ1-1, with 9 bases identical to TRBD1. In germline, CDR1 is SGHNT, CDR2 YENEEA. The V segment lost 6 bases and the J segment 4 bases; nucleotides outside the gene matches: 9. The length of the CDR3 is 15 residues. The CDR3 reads CASRMGGTGITEAFF. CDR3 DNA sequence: TGTGCCAGCAGGATGGGAGGGACAGGGATCACTGAAGCTTTCTTT.

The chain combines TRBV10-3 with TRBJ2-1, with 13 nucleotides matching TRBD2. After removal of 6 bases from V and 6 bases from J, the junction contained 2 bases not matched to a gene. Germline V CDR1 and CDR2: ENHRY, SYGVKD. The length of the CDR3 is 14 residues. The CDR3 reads CAIRTSGGSNEQFF. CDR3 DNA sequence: TGTGCCATCAGGACTAGCGGGGGGTCCAATGAGCAGTTCTTC.

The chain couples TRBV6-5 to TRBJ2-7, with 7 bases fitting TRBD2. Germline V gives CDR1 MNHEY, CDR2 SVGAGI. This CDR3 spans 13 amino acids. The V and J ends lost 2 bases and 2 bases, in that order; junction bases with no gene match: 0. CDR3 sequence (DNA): TGTGCCAGCAGTTACACTAGCGCCTACGAGCAGTACTTC. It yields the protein CASSYTSAYEQYF.

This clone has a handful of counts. For the CDR3, the DNA is TGTGCCAGCAGTTTAGGTGGGGGGAGGTCTCAGCCCCAGCATTTT. Its protein is CASSLGGGRSQPQHF. This chain links TRBV28 with TRBJ1-5; possibly TRBD1 for D (5 bases). This CDR3 region has 15 residues. The germline V gene encodes CDR1 MDHEN and CDR2 SYDVKM. V shed 2 bases and J shed 6 bases, with 14 bases lying between them. Full variable domain (remainder filled in from reference TRBV28 and TRBJ1-5): DVKVTQSSRYLVKRTGEKVFLECVQDMDHENMFWYRQDPGLGLRLIYFSYDVKMKEKGDIPEGYSVSREKKERFSLILESASTNQTSMYLCASSLGGGRSQPQHFGDGTRLSIL.

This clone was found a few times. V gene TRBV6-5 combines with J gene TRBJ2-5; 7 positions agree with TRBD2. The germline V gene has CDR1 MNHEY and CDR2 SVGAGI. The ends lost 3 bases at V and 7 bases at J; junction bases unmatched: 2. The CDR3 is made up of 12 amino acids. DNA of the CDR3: TGTGCCAGCAGTTATGGGGAGGGGACCCAGTACTTC. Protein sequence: CASSYGEGTQYF.